The T cell receptor (beta chain) described here comes from a study of blood T cell repertoires in COVID-19 (TCRdb year 2020). Regarding the research as a whole: The collaborator samples originated in the United States, Italy and Spain and spanned the acute and convalescent phases of COVID-19. The material from the prospective study consisted of cDNA or gDNA derived from T cells, B-cell-depleted T cells, or PBMCs. The dataset comprised deeply sampled blood TCRbeta repertoires from subjects exposed to, actively infected with, or recovered from COVID-19. A freely available public database, intended as a resource for researchers studying the immune response to SARS-CoV-2, is where the repertoires were released. The samples were drawn from the first 160 participants of the ongoing ImmuneRACE study and from 1,254 subjects provided by 6 global collaborators. A de-identified subject ID, COVID-19 status, age in years and sex were almost always included in the sample metadata. HLA class I and class II types, where available, came from metadata supplied by the sample provider rather than from assay-based typing. The paper as a whole reports these results and caveats: How much clinical and demographic metadata was included differed by source and by participant, and the metadata was provided uncurated.

Details on this clone: What antigen it recognizes has not been identified. No qualities accompany the bases; no much larger clone lies one base away.

Deletion took 2 bases off V and 0 bases off J, with a span of 8 bases between the germline ends. Its CDR3 holds 16 amino acids, cysteine through phenylalanine. Only the CDR3 DNA is retained, 48 bases long and in frame from the first base. The germline V gene provides CDR1 SGHTA and CDR2 FQGTGA. TCRbeta CDR3 regions were amplified from genomic DNA by means of the immunoSEQ Assay, a bias-controlled multiplex PCR. Per the original workflow: The number of nucleated cells in each sample was estimated from the amplification of reference gene primers within the assay. To quantify the absolute abundance of each unique TCRbeta CDR3 rearrangement, sequence reads were collapsed and filtered. For each sample, productive Simpson clonality was calculated by taking the square root of Simpson's diversity index across productive rearrangements. Sourced from immuneACCESS, this table was stored by TCRdb with only in-frame sequences that have V and J called. A share of the clones is absent; for the studies checked, an unresolved V gene accounts for under half, and the remainder has no known explanation. The DNA was the basis for D and trimming; V, J and clone size are from that table. This sample has about 670,000 clones in its table, and 75% to 90% of those were observed once. The ten largest clones add up to approximately 0.25% of the sample.

Each collaborating institution followed its own protocols to collect whole blood in K2EDTA tubes. For TCRbeta analysis, collaborators shipped samples as frozen whole blood, isolated PBMCs, or DNA extracted from either of those sample types. The TCR comes from a young woman with acute or convalescent COVID-19. Sequenced sample: peripheral blood. This receptor chain uses TRBV7-3 and TRBJ2-6; TRBD1 could be the D gene, as 5 bases match. The sequenced DNA is TGTGCCAGCAGCTTAGACAGCCGCTCTGGGGCCAACGTCCTGACTTTC. Translated, this gives CASSLDSRSGANVLTF.